This T cell receptor beta chain stems from a study of beta chain features in type 1 diabetes. Findings and limits, study-wide: It was among patients, rather than healthy donors, that naive, central memory and Treg TCRB repertoires appeared more similar. Type 1 diabetes patients had moderately but significantly shorter TCRB CDR3s in all four CD4+ subsets.

About this clone: Its specificity is unknown.

A single heparinised draw of approximately 110 mL on average was taken per donor. Sorting that relied on CD45RO/CCR7/CD25/CD127/CD95/CD27 yielded CD4+ naive, central memory, regulatory and stem cell-like memory cells. Sort purity for all populations was recorded as exceeding 98%. The investigators reverse transcribed all of the isolated RNA, so they sequenced expressed TCRB transcripts. Sequencing used immunoSEQ multiplex PCR; TCRdb keeps in-frame clones, though not all of them. The sample shows approximately 730,000 clones, under 15% of them seen only once. The sample was naive CD4+ T cells from blood. The receptor's source is a man aged 18 to 30 with type 1 diabetes.

CDR3 sequence: CASSQGSSGNTIYF. The DNA of the CDR3 is TGTGCCAGCAGTCAGGGCTCCTCTGGAAACACCATATATTTT. The chain carries TRBV13 and TRBJ1-3, with D perhaps TRBD1 (5 bases). Trimming pared 6 bases from V and 0 bases from J, leaving 9 bases between. The CDR3 is 14 residues long. Germline V gene sequence: CDR1 PRHDT, CDR2 FYEKMQ (reference sequence).